A selection of T cell receptor beta chains follows, all from one sample in a study of shared T cell receptors in the human thymus. TCRdb's copy holds only in-frame clones and misses some; the assay was immunoSEQ multiplex PCR. The sample yields under 700,000 clones, around three quarters seen once. This same sample was also part of a study on human thymus T cells.

Input material: thymocytes. The receptors shown here come from a boy under two years old with a congenital heart defect. CDR3s include the opening cysteine and the closing phenylalanine or tryptophan. D genes are given only for firm matches. The listing skips clone size in some rows; elsewhere it reads once, few, many or a size class.

cdr3_nt: TGCAGTGCAGAGGACAGCCCTGAAGCTTTCTTT; cdr3_aa: CSAEDSPEAFF; d_call: .; clone_size: .; j_call: TRBJ1-1; v_call: TRBV20-1
cdr3_nt: TGTGCCTGGAGTGTAGTCAGGGGGTATGGCTACACCTTC; cdr3_aa: CAWSVVRGYGYTF; d_call: TRBD1; clone_size: .; j_call: TRBJ1-2; v_call: TRBV30
cdr3_nt: TGTGCCAGCAGCAAGACAGGGGGGAAATACTATGGCTACACCTTC; cdr3_aa: CASSKTGGKYYGYTF; d_call: TRBD1; clone_size: .; j_call: TRBJ1-2; v_call: TRBV6-6
cdr3_nt: TGTGCCAGCAGTTCCTCACCCCCGGGAGTAGGCGAGCAGTACTTC; cdr3_aa: CASSSSPPGVGEQYF; d_call: .; clone_size: .; j_call: TRBJ2-7; v_call: TRBV28
cdr3_nt: TGTGCCAGCAGCCCTGGCTTCGCGGGAGTTAGCTACGAGCAGTACTTC; cdr3_aa: CASSPGFAGVSYEQYF; d_call: TRBD2; clone_size: .; j_call: TRBJ2-7; v_call: TRBV7-9
cdr3_nt: TGCGCCAGCAGCCAAGCGGGACTAGTGCACGAGCAGTACTTC; cdr3_aa: CASSQAGLVHEQYF; d_call: TRBD2; clone_size: .; j_call: TRBJ2-7; v_call: TRBV4-1
cdr3_nt: TGTGCCAGCAGTGAGAGAGGAAGCTGCTCCTACAATGAGCAGTTCTTC; cdr3_aa: CASSERGSCSYNEQFF; d_call: .; clone_size: .; j_call: TRBJ2-1; v_call: TRBV6-1
cdr3_nt: TGTGCCAGCGAGGTCCAAGAGACCCAGTACTTC; cdr3_aa: CASEVQETQYF; d_call: .; clone_size: .; j_call: TRBJ2-5; v_call: TRBV7-2
cdr3_nt: TGTGCCAGCTCACCACTGGGGGCGCAAAGGGATACGCAGTATTTT; cdr3_aa: CASSPLGAQRDTQYF; d_call: .; clone_size: .; j_call: TRBJ2-3; v_call: TRBV18
cdr3_nt: TGTGGGTGGGGGTCGGGGACTACAGATACGCAGTATTTT; cdr3_aa: CGWGSGTTDTQYF; d_call: .; clone_size: .; j_call: TRBJ2-3; v_call: TRBV7-9
cdr3_nt: TGTGCCAGCAGCCTGACTATTATGTTTCGGGTGAACACTGAAGCTTTCTTT; cdr3_aa: CASSLTIMFRVNTEAFF; d_call: .; clone_size: once; j_call: TRBJ1-1; v_call: TRBV14
cdr3_nt: TGTGCCAGCAGCATCGTTACAGGAGAGACCTACGAGCAGTACTTC; cdr3_aa: CASSIVTGETYEQYF; d_call: .; clone_size: .; j_call: TRBJ2-7; v_call: TRBV11-2
cdr3_nt: TGTGCCAGCAGCTTATTCGGGACAGGGGCCTGCGAGCAGTACTTC; cdr3_aa: CASSLFGTGACEQYF; d_call: TRBD1; clone_size: .; j_call: TRBJ2-7; v_call: TRBV7-4
cdr3_nt: TGTGCCAGCAAGGGACAGGGCTACAATGAGCAGTTCTTC; cdr3_aa: CASKGQGYNEQFF; d_call: TRBD1; clone_size: .; j_call: TRBJ2-1; v_call: TRBV2
cdr3_nt: TGCGCCAGCAGTGAGTCGGAGCGGGGAGGAGATACGCAGTATTTT; cdr3_aa: CASSESERGGDTQYF; d_call: TRBD2; clone_size: .; j_call: TRBJ2-3; v_call: TRBV10-1
cdr3_nt: TGCGCCAGCAGCTTAACATCGAACACTGAAGCTTTCTTT; cdr3_aa: CASSLTSNTEAFF; d_call: .; clone_size: once; j_call: TRBJ1-1; v_call: TRBV5-1
cdr3_nt: TGTGCCATCAGTGAAGACAGTAATCAGCCCCAGCATTTT; cdr3_aa: CAISEDSNQPQHF; d_call: .; clone_size: .; j_call: TRBJ1-5; v_call: TRBV10-3
cdr3_nt: TGCGCCAGCAGCTTTTTACCGGGACAGTCATCCTACGAGCAGTACTTC; cdr3_aa: CASSFLPGQSSYEQYF; d_call: TRBD1; clone_size: .; j_call: TRBJ2-7; v_call: TRBV5-1
cdr3_nt: TGTGCCAGCAGGGGAAGGGACAGGGACACAGATACGCAGTATTTT; cdr3_aa: CASRGRDRDTDTQYF; d_call: TRBD1; clone_size: .; j_call: TRBJ2-3; v_call: TRBV6-5
cdr3_nt: TGCAGCGTTCGAGGACCGGACAGGGGGCACTACGGGCAGTACTTC; cdr3_aa: CSVRGPDRGHYGQYF; d_call: TRBD1; clone_size: .; j_call: TRBJ2-7; v_call: TRBV29-1
cdr3_nt: TGTGCCAGTAGTATTCACCCACAGGGCTGGTACGAGCAGTACTTC; cdr3_aa: CASSIHPQGWYEQYF; d_call: .; clone_size: .; j_call: TRBJ2-7; v_call: TRBV19
cdr3_nt: TGTGCCAGCAGTCCAAACGTCGGACAGCCGCCCCTAGCTAACTATGGCTACACCTTC; cdr3_aa: CASSPNVGQPPLANYGYTF; d_call: .; clone_size: .; j_call: TRBJ1-2; v_call: TRBV28
cdr3_nt: TGTGCCAGCAGCTTTATTGCGGGGGGTAGAACCGGGGAGCTGTTTTTT; cdr3_aa: CASSFIAGGRTGELFF; d_call: TRBD2; clone_size: .; j_call: TRBJ2-2; v_call: TRBV5-6
cdr3_nt: TGTGCCAGCAGACCCGGGGAGAAGACTGAAGCTTTCTTT; cdr3_aa: CASRPGEKTEAFF; d_call: .; clone_size: .; j_call: TRBJ1-1; v_call: TRBV7-6
cdr3_nt: TGTGCCAGCAGCTTAGGCACGGGTACAGGGTCTAACACTGAAGCTTTCTTT; cdr3_aa: CASSLGTGTGSNTEAFF; d_call: .; clone_size: .; j_call: TRBJ1-1; v_call: TRBV7-9
cdr3_nt: TGTGCCAGCAGCGACCGGGACAGAGGGGATACGCAGTATTTT; cdr3_aa: CASSDRDRGDTQYF; d_call: TRBD1; clone_size: .; j_call: TRBJ2-3; v_call: TRBV9
cdr3_nt: TGTGCCAGCAGCTTGCGACCGGGTGCAACTAATGAAAAACTGTTTTTT; cdr3_aa: CASSLRPGATNEKLFF; d_call: .; clone_size: few; j_call: TRBJ1-4; v_call: TRBV5-6
cdr3_nt: TGTGCCACCAGCAGAGACTACCCGAAGATTTACGAGCAGTACTTC; cdr3_aa: CATSRDYPKIYEQYF; d_call: .; clone_size: .; j_call: TRBJ2-7; v_call: TRBV15
cdr3_nt: TGCGCCAGCAGCCTAGAGGGGACTAGCGGGAGAGGCAAAAACATTCAGTACTTC; cdr3_aa: CASSLEGTSGRGKNIQYF; d_call: TRBD2; clone_size: .; j_call: TRBJ2-4; v_call: TRBV4-3
cdr3_nt: TGTGCCAGCTCACCAGGGGAGGCCCCCTACGAGCAGTACTTC; cdr3_aa: CASSPGEAPYEQYF; d_call: .; clone_size: .; j_call: TRBJ2-7; v_call: TRBV18
cdr3_nt: TGCGCCAGCAGCCAAGTCGTCCGACTAGCCCCTCTCGAGCAGTACTTC; cdr3_aa: CASSQVVRLAPLEQYF; d_call: TRBD2; clone_size: .; j_call: TRBJ2-7; v_call: TRBV4-3
cdr3_nt: TGTGCCAGCAGTTTAGACAGGGCTGGAGAAACTAGAGGCTACACCTTC; cdr3_aa: CASSLDRAGETRGYTF; d_call: TRBD1; clone_size: once; j_call: TRBJ1-2; v_call: TRBV27
cdr3_nt: TGTGCCAGCACCCCTCCAGGACAGGGGGCGTTTTACTATGGCTACACCTTC; cdr3_aa: CASTPPGQGAFYYGYTF; d_call: TRBD1; clone_size: .; j_call: TRBJ1-2; v_call: TRBV2
cdr3_nt: TGTGCCAGCAGCTTAGAGGATAAAGGGACAGGGGACTACAATGAGCAGTTCTTC; cdr3_aa: CASSLEDKGTGDYNEQFF; d_call: TRBD1; clone_size: .; j_call: TRBJ2-1; v_call: TRBV25-1
cdr3_nt: TGTGCCAGCAGCCTAGGGACTCCCTACGAGCAGTACTTC; cdr3_aa: CASSLGTPYEQYF; d_call: .; clone_size: .; j_call: TRBJ2-7; v_call: TRBV5-6